The 22 T cell receptor beta chains below were found in one sample sequenced in a study of beta chain features in type 1 diabetes. The study's findings and limits: The study found moderately but significantly shorter TCRB CDR3s in all four CD4+ subsets of Type 1 diabetes patients.

These receptors' antigens are unknown. The authors reverse transcribed all of the isolated RNA, so sequencing captured expressed TCRB transcripts. Profiling relied on immunoSEQ multiplex PCR, and the TCRdb table lists in-frame clones only, not all of them. The sample yields under 300,000 clones, over 11% seen once. The sample was naive CD4+ T cells from blood. Every receptor here comes from a man aged 30 to 45 with type 1 diabetes.

V usage is TRBV5-1 and J usage is TRBJ2-1; unclear D gene. This CDR3 region has 15 residues. The germline V and J ends were trimmed by 0 bases and 0 bases, with 7 bases remaining between them. Per the germline V gene, CDR1 is SGHRS and CDR2 is YFSETQ. The CDR3 region is CASSLGESSYNEQFF. The DNA for the CDR3 is TGCGCCAGCAGCTTGGGAGAGAGCTCCTACAATGAGCAGTTCTTC.

This clone was seen only a few times. The rearrangement links TRBV6-6 to TRBJ2-7, with TRBD2 identical over 7 bases. V dropped 5 bases and J dropped 3; count of bases not matched to a gene: 10. Germline V lookup: CDR1 MNHNY, CDR2 SVGAGI (reference sequence). The CDR3 spans 15 residues. The CDR3 sequence is CASSPAGGSLYEQYF. In nucleotides, the CDR3 is TGTGCCAGCAGTCCTGCCGGGGGGTCCCTCTACGAGCAGTACTTC.

The chain uses TRBV30 and TRBJ1-5; 9 bases map to TRBD1. CDR1 is GTSNPN and CDR2 is SVGIG in the germline V gene (reference sequence). Trimming at V came to 2 bases and at J to 6 bases, leaving 8 bases not matched to a gene. The CDR3 extends over 15 amino acids. The CDR3: CAWSPGQGVSQPQHF. The CDR3 nucleotides are TGTGCCTGGAGTCCGGGACAGGGAGTCTCTCAGCCCCAGCATTTT. The full variable domain, in which reference TRBV30 and TRBJ1-5 provide the parts outside the CDR3, is SQTIHQWPATLVQPVGSPLSLECTVEGTSNPNLYWYRQAAGRGLQLLFYSVGIGQISSEVPQNLSASRPQDRQFILSSKKLLLSDSGFYLCAWSPGQGVSQPQHFGDGTRLSIL.

The rearrangement joins TRBV6-5 to TRBJ1-2; the match to TRBD1 covers 7 bases. The CDR3 has 14 residues. The J segment lost 2 bases and the V segment lost 4 bases, leaving 4 bases of the junction unmatched. Per the germline V gene, CDR1 is MNHEY and CDR2 is SVGAGI. The CDR3 region has the DNA TGTGCCAGCAGTTCCCAGACAGGGAACTATGGCTACACCTTC. Amino acids: CASSSQTGNYGYTF.

V and J are TRBV9 and TRBJ2-1, with a possible D match to TRBD1 (6 bases). V shed 1 base and J shed 10 bases, with 15 bases lying between them. The CDR3 extends over 14 amino acids. Germline CDR1 and CDR2: SGDLS and YYNGEE. In DNA, the CDR3 is TGTGCCAGCAGCGTAAGAGGGGGATTCGAAGAGCAGTTCTTC. Protein: CASSVRGGFEEQFF.

In this sample, this clone turned up a few times. The chain joins TRBV7-9 to TRBJ1-6, with 10 bases matching TRBD1. Germline V gene data show CDR1 as SEHNR and CDR2 as FQNEAQ (reference sequence). The J segment lost 7 bases and the V segment lost 3 bases, leaving 0 bases of the junction unmatched. This CDR3 has 14 residues. The CDR3 bases are TGTGCCAGCAGCTTGGACAGGGGGAATTCACCCCTCCACTTT. Translation gives CASSLDRGNSPLHF.

The sample holds a few counts of this clone. V and J are TRBV18 and TRBJ2-7; 8 bases fit TRBD1. With 5 bases clipped from V and 6 bases from J, the junction kept 9 bases outside the gene matches. This CDR3 region has 14 residues. Looked up from germline, CDR1 is KGHSH and CDR2 is LQKENI. The DNA of the CDR3 is TGTGCCAGCTCATCGGAAACACAGGGGGTCGAGCAGTACTTC. The encoded protein is CASSSETQGVEQYF.

This clone turned up a few times. V is TRBV5-4 and J is TRBJ2-3; 9 nucleotides agree with TRBD2. This CDR3 is built from 16 residues. The trim removed 3 bases at V and 1 base at J, leaving 6 bases unmatched. CDR1 is SGHNT, CDR2 YYREEE, per germline (reference sequence). In nucleotides, the CDR3 is TGTGCCAGCAGCTCCTTAGCGGGGGTCCGCACAGATACGCAGTATTTT. This gives the protein CASSSLAGVRTDTQYF. Variable domain in full (rest from reference TRBV5-4 and TRBJ2-3): ETGVTQSPTHLIKTRGQQVTLRCSSQSGHNTVSWYQQALGQGPQFIFQYYREEENGRGNFPPRFSGLQFPNYSSELNVNALELDDSALYLCASSSLAGVRTDTQYFGPGTRLTVL.

The V call is TRBV4-1, the J call TRBJ1-1; no clear D gene. The CDR3 spans 14 residues. The germline V gene has CDR1 MGHRA and CDR2 YSYEKL. Trimming stripped 3 bases from V and 5 bases from J, with 13 bases between. CDR3 sequence: CASSHGEDRTEAFF. The CDR3 DNA reads as TGCGCCAGCAGCCACGGAGAAGATCGGACTGAAGCTTTCTTT.

This CDR3 is CASSVDRANTGELFF. CDR3 bases: TGTGCCAGCTCAGTGGACAGAGCGAACACCGGGGAGCTGTTTTTT. The chain carries TRBV18 and TRBJ2-2; tentatively, D is TRBD1 (6 bases). V was pared by 5 bases and J by 0 bases, with 10 bases between. Germline values: CDR1 KGHSH, CDR2 LQKENI. This CDR3 is 15 amino acids long. Drawing the rest from reference TRBV18 and TRBJ2-2, the complete variable domain is NAGVMQNPRHLVRRRGQEARLRCSPMKGHSHVYWYRQLPEEGLKFMVYLQKENIIDESGMPKERFSAEFPKEGPSILRIQQVVRGDSAAYFCASSVDRANTGELFFGEGSRLTVL.

Only a few counts were recorded for this clone. V usage is TRBV19 and J usage is TRBJ2-3; 8 bases align to TRBD1. V lost 6 bases, J lost 5 bases, and 10 bases stayed unmatched. CDR3 length: 15 amino acids. Germline V gene sequence: CDR1 LNHDA, CDR2 SQIVND (reference sequence). Written as DNA, the CDR3 is TGTGCCAGTAGACAACAGGGGGAAGCGGTAGATACGCAGTATTTT. Its protein is CASRQQGEAVDTQYF.

Note on this clone: Other DNA sequences within the sample encode an identical CDR3. V is TRBV2 and J is TRBJ1-5, with 7 bases aligning to TRBD1. CDR3 size: 13 residues. Germline-derived CDR1 and CDR2 are SNHLY and FYNNEI. V lost 6 bases and J lost 2; bases outside the gene matches: 1. Here the CDR3 DNA reads TGTGCCAGCAGCGGACAGGGCAATCAGCCCCAGCATTTT. It specifies CASSGQGNQPQHF. Full variable domain (outside the CDR3, taken from reference TRBV2 and TRBJ1-5): EPEVTQTPSHQVTQMGQEVILRCVPISNHLYFYWYRQILGQKVEFLVSFYNNEISEKSEIFDDQFSVERPDGSNFTLKIRSTKLEDSAMYFCASSGQGNQPQHFGDGTRLSIL.

This clone has a handful of counts. V is TRBV5-1 and J is TRBJ2-7; D is perhaps TRBD2 (5 bases). The germline CDR1 and CDR2 sequences are SGHRS and YFSETQ. Deletions cut 0 bases from V and 2 bases from J, with 9 bases between. The length of the CDR3 is 14 residues. The CDR3 DNA follows: TGCGCCAGCAGCTTGGAAGCGGAAACCTACGAGCAGTACTTC. Translated: CASSLEAETYEQYF.

This clone was seen only a few times. The chain combines TRBV29-1 with TRBJ1-4; D ambiguous. The CDR3 length is 15 residues. The V and J ends lost 7 bases and 5 bases respectively, with 20 bases between them. Germline V CDR1 and CDR2: SQVTM, ANQGSEA. For the CDR3, the DNA is TGCAGCGCCCCAGACTGTTACCTTTCGAATGAAAAACTGTTTTTT. This encodes CSAPDCYLSNEKLFF.

The gene calls are TRBV5-4 and TRBJ2-5, with TRBD2 as a possible D gene (6 bases). The CDR3 runs to 15 residues. In germline, CDR1 is SGHNT, CDR2 YYREEE (reference sequence). The ends were cut back, 0 bases at V and 1 base at J, with 10 bases in the middle. The CDR3 DNA sequence: TGTGCCAGCAGCTTGGGACTAGGGGTCCAAGAGACCCAGTACTTC. The encoded protein is CASSLGLGVQETQYF.

This clone was counted between two and nine times. The chain links TRBV2 to TRBJ1-5; weak D call: TRBD1 (5 bases). V was trimmed by 6 bases and J by 0 bases, leaving 9 bases between them. This CDR3 region has 14 residues. Germline assignment: CDR1 SNHLY and CDR2 FYNNEI. In nucleotides, the CDR3 is TGTGCCAGCAGCGGGGACTGTAGCAATCAGCCCCAGCATTTT. Residues: CASSGDCSNQPQHF.

This clone was seen only a few times. V and J are TRBV4-1 and TRBJ2-1, with 12 bases aligning to TRBD2. Germline V gene lookup returns CDR1 MGHRA and CDR2 YSYEKL. V was clipped by 5 bases and J by 4 bases; unmatched bases: 3. There are 15 residues in the CDR3. The CDR3 DNA sequence: TGCGCCAGCAGCTTAGGACTAGCGGGATACAATGAGCAGTTCTTC. Protein sequence: CASSLGLAGYNEQFF.

This clone appeared a few times. The chain has TRBV6-5 and TRBJ1-1; D is undetermined. CDR3 size: 15 residues. Trimming pared 0 bases from V and 1 base from J, leaving 9 bases between. Germline CDR1 is MNHEY and CDR2 is SVGAGI. CDR3 sequence: CASSYSIPENTEAFF. CDR3 sequence (DNA): TGTGCCAGCAGTTACTCGATCCCAGAGAACACTGAAGCTTTCTTT.

This clone was recorded a few times. V is TRBV15 and J is TRBJ2-3, with 12 bases that match TRBD2. J lost 5 bases, V lost 6 bases, and 3 bases had no gene match. CDR3 size: 14 residues. Germline CDR1 reads LNHNV; CDR2 reads YYDKDF (reference sequence). Here the CDR3 reads CATSILAGGDTQYF. The CDR3 DNA is TGTGCCACCAGTATACTAGCGGGGGGAGATACGCAGTATTTT.

The rearrangement links TRBV5-1 to TRBJ2-3, with 8 bases aligning to TRBD2. The CDR3 has 15 residues. V shed 9 bases and J 2 bases; nucleotides not matched to a gene: 11. Germline CDR1 SGHRS, CDR2 YFSETQ. CDR3 coding DNA: TGCGCCACCAGTCCTCGGGGGGGGCCCACAGATACGCAGTATTTT. Translated: CATSPRGGPTDTQYF. Variable domain in full (rest from reference TRBV5-1 and TRBJ2-3): KAGVTQTPRYLIKTRGQQVTLSCSPISGHRSVSWYQQTPGQGLQFLFEYFSETQRNKGNFPGRFSGRQFSNSRSEMNVSTLELGDSALYLCATSPRGGPTDTQYFGPGTRLTVL.

The CDR3 region is CASSVNEAFF. The CDR3 bases are TGTGCCAGCAGCGTCAATGAAGCTTTCTTT. This sequence joins TRBV9 and TRBJ1-1; D not resolved. Trimming removed 2 bases from V and 7 bases from J, with 3 bases in between. This CDR3 has 10 residues. Germline assignment: CDR1 SGDLS and CDR2 YYNGEE.

The chain combines TRBV11-2 with TRBJ1-1, with 10 bases fitting TRBD1. The CDR3 spans 15 residues. The germline gives CDR1 SGHAT, CDR2 FQNNGV. The V and J ends lost 1 base and 5 bases, in that order; junction bases with no gene match: 4. The CDR3 region has the DNA TGTGCCAGCAGCTTAGCCGGACAGGGGGGGACTGAAGCTTTCTTT. Its translation is CASSLAGQGGTEAFF.